A selection of T cell receptor beta chains follows, all from one sample in a study of PD-1 blockade in mismatch repair-deficient tumors. The assay was immunoSEQ multiplex PCR, and TCRdb's table has in-frame clones only and misses some. Of around 49,000 clones listed, 77% are singletons. The material sequenced was PBMCs, taken before pembrolizumab treatment. The source is an adult with mismatch repair-deficient cancer. Both conserved end residues are part of each CDR3. A D gene is named only where the DNA matches it firmly. Clone size is stated in some rows and not others, as once, few, many or a class when expanded.

>NA|TRBJ2-7|NA|TRBV28
TGTGCCAGCAGTTTCGAAGGAGGGACACCCCTCTACGAGCAGTACTTC
CASSFEGGTPLYEQYF
>NA|TRBJ2-1|NA|TRBV5-4
TGTGCCAGCAGCTTGGAAGTTAGCGTCGATGAGCAGTTCTTC
CASSLEVSVDEQFF
>NA|TRBJ1-5|NA|TRBV4-3
TGCGCCAGCAGCCAAGACAGGGGTCAGCCCCAGCATTTT
CASSQDRGQPQHF
>once|TRBJ2-1|TRBD1|TRBV14
TGTGCCAGCAGCCCACGGACAGGGGCCCCCTACAATGAGCAGTTCTTC
CASSPRTGAPYNEQFF
>NA|TRBJ2-1|TRBD2|TRBV6-1
TGTGCCAGCAGTGATCCCCCAGCGGGAGGGCCCTATGAGCAGTTCTTC
CASSDPPAGGPYEQFF
>few|TRBJ2-7|TRBD1|TRBV19
TGTGCCAGTAGAGCAACAGGGGGATTCTCCTACGAGCAGTACTTC
CASRATGGFSYEQYF
>NA|TRBJ1-3|NA|TRBV14
TGTGCCAGCAGCAGCCGGGTGGGGAACACCATATATTTT
CASSSRVGNTIYF
>NA|TRBJ1-5|TRBD1|TRBV4-2
TGTGCCAGCAGCTTGGTTGGACAGGGAGGAGGGGGGCAGCCCCAGCATTTT
CASSLVGQGGGGQPQHF
>NA|TRBJ1-2|NA|TRBV28
TGTGCCAGCAGCGTCCCCACGGGAAGCGGCTATGGCTACACCTTC
CASSVPTGSGYGYTF
>NA|TRBJ2-3|TRBD1|TRBV25-1
TGTGCCAGCAGTGAATCGGGACAGGGGAGCACAGATACGCAGTATTTT
CASSESGQGSTDTQYF
>NA|TRBJ2-7|TRBD1|TRBV5-8
TGTGCCAGCAGCCGGACAGGGACCTCCTACGAGCAGTACTTC
CASSRTGTSYEQYF
>few|TRBJ2-1|TRBD2|TRBV2
TGTGCCAGCAGTGACCCCTGGCTAGCGGGTGTGGATGAGCAGTTCTTC
CASSDPWLAGVDEQFF
>NA|TRBJ1-2|NA|TRBV21-1
TGTGCCACAGGGTTTCGGAAACAGAACTATGGCTACACCTTC
CATGFRKQNYGYTF
>medium-sized|TRBJ1-2|TRBD1|TRBV10-3
TGTGCCTCCGAGGGACAGGGGAAGGATGGCTACACCTTC
CASEGQGKDGYTF
>NA|TRBJ2-7|NA|TRBV6-1
TGTGCCAGCAGTGAAACAGGGAACTCCTACGAGCAGTACTTC
CASSETGNSYEQYF
>NA|TRBJ2-3|TRBD2|TRBV7-8
TGTGCCAGCAGCTTAACGGGAGGGGGATCAGATACGCAGTATTTT
CASSLTGGGSDTQYF
>NA|TRBJ2-5|TRBD2|TRBV6-7
TGTGCCAGCAGTTACTCGAGGGCTAGCGGGAGGGCCACGGAGACCCAGTACTTC
CASSYSRASGRATETQYF
>NA|TRBJ2-7|TRBD1|TRBV18
TGTGCCAGCTCACCGGGGAACAGGGGGACGGTTAGGTACTTC
CASSPGNRGTVRYF
>NA|TRBJ1-2|NA|TRBV27
TGTGCCAGCAGTTTCGCGACGCGGGCAAACATCTATGGCTACACCTTC
CASSFATRANIYGYTF
>few|TRBJ2-7|TRBD2|TRBV7-2
TGTGCCAGCAGCTTTTCCTCCGGACTAGCGGGGTCCTACGAGCAGTACTTC
CASSFSSGLAGSYEQYF
>NA|TRBJ2-7|TRBD2|TRBV6-6
TGTGCCAGCAGTCCTCCTAGCGGGAGGGCCCCCTACGAGCAGTACTTC
CASSPPSGRAPYEQYF
>few|TRBJ1-2|TRBD1|TRBV2
TGTGCCACCCAGGGACAGGGGGTTGAAGGCTACACCTTC
CATQGQGVEGYTF
>NA|TRBJ2-1|NA|TRBV7-2
TGTGCCAGCAGCATCGGACACCTCTTATACAATGAGCAGTTCTTC
CASSIGHLLYNEQFF
>NA|TRBJ1-3|NA|TRBV11-2
TGTGCCAGCAGCTTGGCGGGAGCGGGAAACACCATATATTTT
CASSLAGAGNTIYF
>NA|TRBJ1-1|NA|TRBV11-2
TGTGCCAGCAGCCTCATCGGGGGGCAAACGGGTACTGAAGCTTTCTTT
CASSLIGGQTGTEAFF
>few|TRBJ2-2|TRBD2|TRBV27
TGTGCCAGCAGTCGCGGGAGGGCAACCTCGAACACCGGGGAGCTGTTTTTT
CASSRGRATSNTGELFF
>once|TRBJ1-1|TRBD1|TRBV7-6
TGTGCCAGCAGCCCAGGACAGGGGACTGAAGCTTTCTTT
CASSPGQGTEAFF
>few|TRBJ2-3|TRBD2|TRBV15
TGTGCCACCAGCAGCCCTGGGACTAGCGGGAGGGAAAACACAGATACGCAGTATTTT
CATSSPGTSGRENTDTQYF
>once|TRBJ2-3|NA|TRBV13
TGTGCCAGCAGGCCCCGAGGGGGACCCACAGATACGCAGTATTTT
CASRPRGGPTDTQYF
>few|TRBJ2-7|NA|TRBV7-2
TGTGCCAGCAGCCCGCGAAGACCCTACGAGCAGTACTTC
CASSPRRPYEQYF
>few|TRBJ2-7|NA|TRBV30
TGTGCCTGGGAGAGGACCTACGAGCAGTACTTC
CAWERTYEQYF
>NA|TRBJ1-1|NA|TRBV30
TGTGCCTGGAGTGTAAGTGGACCTCGGTCTGAAGCTTTCTTT
CAWSVSGPRSEAFF